This entry is about one TCR beta chain. Its target is not known. A junction end diverges from the germline sequence, so it may reflect a read error. This sample is drawn from a study of CD8+CD57+ T cells in acquired aplastic anemia. Study-level information: DNA recovered from sorted CD4+ and CD8+ cells had a mean of approximately 3.2 ug. Findings and limits, study-wide: CD8+ Simpson's diversity in patients was not significantly different from that in controls. The study identified twenty-nine CD8+ CDR3 sequences shared by patients and controls.

Patients chosen for sequencing had CD8+CD57+ cells that had expanded, as shown by flow cytometry. TCR beta VDJ and CDR3 were profiled, and genomic DNA was the template. Via MiXCR, TCRdb re-called the reads, giving one row per CDR3 protein. The table includes some 180,000 distinct CDR3 sequences, roughly 63% detected once. Germline values: CDR1 SGHTA, CDR2 FQGNSA. This CDR3 has 14 amino acids. Sequencing input: sorted CD4+, CD8+, or CD8+CD57+ T cells (not recorded which) from PBMCs. The chain is built from TRBV7-2 and TRBJ2-7, with D unclear. The receptor was derived from a human donor with aplastic anemia. Here the CDR3 reads CASSLGSLDYEQCF. CDR3 DNA: TGTGCCAGCAGCTTAGGAAGTTTAGATTACGAGCAGTGCTTC.